Presented here are 13 T cell receptor beta chains from one specimen sequenced in a study of blood T cell repertoires in COVID-19. Produced via immunoSEQ multiplex PCR; TCRdb's table is partial and in-frame only. The profile covers about 110,000 clones, with 85% to 90% appearing a single time and over 4% taken by the ten largest. Specimen: peripheral blood. The receptors were gathered from a woman in her forties or fifties with acute or convalescent COVID-19.

CDR3 DNA sequence: TGTGCCAGCAGCTTTAACAGGGTGGCGGAGACCCAGTACTTC. Residues: CASSFNRVAETQYF. This rearrangement joins TRBV11-2 to TRBJ2-5; TRBD1 might be the D (6 bases). V was trimmed by 3 bases and J by 5 bases, leaving 13 bases between them. The CDR3 is made up of 14 amino acids. Germline V gene data show CDR1 as SGHAT and CDR2 as FQNNGV. Full variable domain (missing parts from reference TRBV11-2 and TRBJ2-5): EAGVAQSPRYKIIEKRQSVAFWCNPISGHATLYWYQQILGQGPKLLIQFQNNGVVDDSQLPKDRFSAERLKGVDSTLKIQPAKLEDSAVYLCASSFNRVAETQYFGPGTRLLVL.

V usage is TRBV6-5 and J usage is TRBJ1-2, with 7 nucleotides matching TRBD1. This CDR3 spans 14 amino acids. V shed 7 bases, J shed 4 bases, and the junction held 9 bases outside the gene matches. CDR1 MNHEY and CDR2 SVGAGI come from the germline V gene. The CDR3 here is CASISAGGTYGYTF. Here the CDR3 DNA reads TGTGCCAGCATTTCGGCAGGGGGTACCTATGGCTACACCTTC.

The J gene is TRBJ2-1, the V gene TRBV7-2, with a possible D match to TRBD2 (5 bases). The CDR3 is made up of 16 amino acids. Trimming stripped 2 bases from V and 0 bases from J, with 11 bases between. Germline values: CDR1 SGHTA, CDR2 FQGNSA. The CDR3 nucleotides read TGTGCCAGCAGCTTAAGTGGGAGCAACTCCTACAATGAGCAGTTCTTC. Amino acid sequence: CASSLSGSNSYNEQFF.

This clone was detected only a few times. This chain connects TRBV19 to TRBJ1-1; D not resolved. The germline V gene has CDR1 LNHDA and CDR2 SQIVND (reference sequence). The CDR3 is 12 residues long. V lost 6 bases and J lost 10, with 15 bases in between. The DNA of the CDR3 is TGTGCCAGTAGCCCGCGTTCGCGAGGAGCTTTCTTT. Its protein product is CASSPRSRGAFF.

The chain links TRBV2 to TRBJ2-5, with 11 bases fitting TRBD1. CDR1 and CDR2 from the germline V gene are SNHLY and FYNNEI. Unmatched junction bases numbered 2, after V lost 9 bases and J lost 2 bases. The CDR3 totals 13 residues. CDR3 sequence (DNA): TGTGCCAGTGGGACAGGGGGACAAGAGACCCAGTACTTC. This codes for CASGTGGQETQYF.

The chain combines TRBV5-6 with TRBJ2-1, with D perhaps TRBD1 (6 bases). V was shortened by 0 bases and J by 1 base, with 11 bases between the two germline ends. Per the germline V gene, CDR1 is SGHDT and CDR2 is YYEEEE. The CDR3 loop spans 16 amino acids. The CDR3 nucleotides read TGTGCCAGCAGCTTGGTTAGCAGGGGTTCCTACAATGAGCAGTTCTTC. This sequence encodes CASSLVSRGSYNEQFF. The whole variable domain, remainder taken from reference TRBV5-6 and TRBJ2-1, is DAGVTQSPTHLIKTRGQQVTLRCSPKSGHDTVSWYQQALGQGPQFIFQYYEEEERQRGNFPDRFSGHQFPNYSSELNVNALLLGDSALYLCASSLVSRGSYNEQFFGPGTRLTVL.

The chain combines TRBV6-4 with TRBJ1-1, with 11 bases that match TRBD1. The germline V gene encodes CDR1 MRHNA and CDR2 SNTAGT. The CDR3 contains 19 residues. V lost 3 bases, J lost 1 base, and 13 bases stayed unmatched. CDR3 DNA: TGTGCCAGCAGTGATGGGACAGGGGGTGCGGGTCGGACGAACACTGAAGCTTTCTTT. Translation gives CASSDGTGGAGRTNTEAFF.

The count of this clone is one. The CDR3: CASSLGTGGYGYTF. CDR3 nucleotide sequence: TGTGCCAGCAGTTTAGGGACAGGGGGCTATGGCTACACCTTC. J is TRBJ1-2 and V is TRBV28; 11 nucleotides line up with TRBD1. Germline CDR1 is MDHEN and CDR2 is SYDVKM. This CDR3 has 14 amino acids. Unmatched junction bases numbered 0, after V lost 2 bases and J lost 4 bases.

The V call is TRBV10-3, the J call TRBJ2-6; 11 positions match TRBD1. The V gene's germline CDR1 is ENHRY and CDR2 SYGVKD. CDR3 length: 16 residues. Germline trimming cut 4 bases from V and 2 bases from J; bases unmatched to any gene: 1. CDR3 region: CAISGTGGAGANVLTF. The CDR3 DNA sequence: TGTGCCATCAGTGGGACAGGGGGCGCTGGGGCCAACGTCCTGACTTTC.

The J gene is TRBJ2-7, the V gene TRBV7-9; D remains unclear. CDR1 and CDR2 from the germline V gene are SEHNR and FQNEAQ (reference sequence). V lost 4 bases to trimming and J lost 4 bases, with 14 bases between them. The CDR3 has 14 amino acids. As DNA, the CDR3 is TGTGCCAGCAGCTACGGGTCTGTTCCTTACGAGCAGTACTTC. This encodes CASSYGSVPYEQYF.

V usage is TRBV18 and J usage is TRBJ1-6; 8 bases match TRBD1. The CDR3 covers 16 residues. The germline CDR1 and CDR2 sequences are KGHSH and LQKENI. Germline trimming cut 4 bases from V and 6 bases from J; bases unmatched to any gene: 8. The CDR3 loop is CASSRDYRGSNSPLHF. DNA for the CDR3: TGTGCCAGCTCACGCGATTACAGGGGGTCTAATTCACCCCTCCACTTT.

V is TRBV19 and J is TRBJ2-6; D ambiguous. CDR3 size: 15 residues. Germline V CDR1 and CDR2: LNHDA, SQIVND (reference sequence). The V and J ends lost 1 base and 0 bases respectively, with 4 bases between them. This chain's CDR3 is CASSIGSSGANVLTF. CDR3 bases: TGTGCCAGTAGTATAGGTAGCTCTGGGGCCAACGTCCTGACTTTC.

The chain has TRBV9 and TRBJ1-4; TRBD1 aligns across 7 bases. The germline gives CDR1 SGDLS, CDR2 YYNGEE. V lost 3 bases and J lost 4; bases outside the gene matches: 6. The CDR3 runs to 15 residues. CDR3 nucleotide sequence: TGTGCCAGCAGCGGACAGGGCTCGGATAATGAAAAACTGTTTTTT. Its protein product is CASSGQGSDNEKLFF.